The sequence of this TCR beta chain was determined in a study of T cell responses to AZD1222 COVID-19 vaccine. Study context: Researchers grouped second doses given at about 4 or about 12 weeks into one pool. Study results and caveats: The donors showed a predominance of white British ancestry and of females, with possible underestimation of clonal diversity. Only six or seven AZD1222 recipients tested seropositive at baseline. A reported finding is that nearly half of spike-specific TCRs target unmutated variant regions.

Germline CDR1 reads SGHVS; CDR2 reads FQNEAQ. CDR3 length: 15 residues. V was pared by 5 bases and J by 2 bases, with 15 bases between. With regard to this clone: Antigen unknown.

TCRdb's copy holds only in-frame clones and misses some; the assay was immunoSEQ multiplex PCR. The table lists 150,000 to 200,000 clones, around 92% of them singletons, with around 9.3% in the top ten. V is TRBV7-8 and J is TRBJ2-5, with D maybe TRBD1 (6 bases). This receptor was taken from an adult in good health. The specimen comprised peripheral blood, sampled on day 0 of AZD1222 vaccination. CDR3 sequence (DNA): TGTGCCAGCAGCGCTATTTGGGGGCGTCAAGAGACCCAGTACTTC. This gives the protein CASSAIWGRQETQYF.